Each of the 2 T cell receptor beta chains below was sequenced from the same sample in a study of cytomegalovirus exposure and HLA in healthy donors. The PCR made use of 60 Vbeta and 13 Jbeta primers. The protocol was immunoSEQ multiplex PCR, while the TCRdb copy is restricted to in-frame clones and leaves out a portion. This table holds about 95,000 clones, 65% to 90% found once. Sequences were obtained from PBMCs. These TCRs come from a man aged 25-45 years in good health and CMV-seropositive.

The chain carries TRBV7-2 and TRBJ2-5, with D possibly TRBD2 on 5 matching bases. The length of the CDR3 is 15 residues. V lost 1 base, J lost 2 bases, and 11 bases lay in between. Germline V gene lookup returns CDR1 SGHTA and CDR2 FQGNSA. The CDR3 DNA is TGTGCCAGCAGCTTAGTCCTTGGGGAGCAAGAGACCCAGTACTTC. Translation: CASSLVLGEQETQYF.

This rearrangement joins TRBV6-4 to TRBJ2-5, with TRBD1 identical over 10 bases. Unmatched junction bases numbered 9, after V lost 5 bases and J lost 3 bases. The CDR3 has 16 residues. Germline lookup yields CDR1 MRHNA and CDR2 SNTAGT. The CDR3 DNA sequence: TGTGCCAGCAGTCCCTCGTCCGGGACAGGGGAAGAGACCCAGTACTTC. The encoded protein is CASSPSSGTGEETQYF.